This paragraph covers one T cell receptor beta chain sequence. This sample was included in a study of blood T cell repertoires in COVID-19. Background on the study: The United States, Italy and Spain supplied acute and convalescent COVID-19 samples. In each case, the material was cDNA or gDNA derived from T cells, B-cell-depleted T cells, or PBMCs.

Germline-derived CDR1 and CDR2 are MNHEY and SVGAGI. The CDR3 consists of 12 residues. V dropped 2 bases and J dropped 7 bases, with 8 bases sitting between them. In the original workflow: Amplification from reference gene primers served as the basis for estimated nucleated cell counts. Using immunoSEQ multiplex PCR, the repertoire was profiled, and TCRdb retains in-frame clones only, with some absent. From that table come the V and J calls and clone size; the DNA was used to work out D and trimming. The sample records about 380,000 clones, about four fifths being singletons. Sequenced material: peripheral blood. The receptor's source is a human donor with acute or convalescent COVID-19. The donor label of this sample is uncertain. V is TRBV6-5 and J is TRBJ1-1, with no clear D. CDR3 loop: CASSYGRGEAFF. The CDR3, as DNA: TGTGCCAGCAGTTACGGTCGGGGTGAAGCTTTCTTT.